This is a list of T cell receptor beta chains from one sample in a study of tumor-infiltrating lymphocytes in oesophageal squamous cell carcinoma. MiXCR was run by TCRdb on the PCR reads, yielding one entry per CDR3 protein. Here the sample spans roughly 13,000 distinct CDR3 sequences, 40% to 50% being singletons. The sequencing input was blood. Receptor source: a male donor with esophageal squamous cell carcinoma. CDR3s include the opening cysteine and the closing phenylalanine or tryptophan.

j_call v_call cdr3_aa
TRBJ2-7 TRBV7-8 CASSLNRAENEQYF
TRBJ1-1 TRBV5-1 CASSLNQPTGMNTEAFF
. TRBV10-2 CASSQEAGMSKTQYF
. TRBV7-3 CASSLMGTREETQYF
TRBJ2-5 TRBV7-9 CASSSSKLEQYF
TRBJ2-2 TRBV27 CASSRQGANTGELFF
TRBJ2-7 TRBV11-2 CASSFFGRGALGYEQYF
TRBJ1-6 TRBV6-8 CASSRQMSSYNSPLHF
. TRBV7-2 CASSFDRLSYEQYF
TRBJ1-4 TRBV27 CASSSPLTGIGKLFF
TRBJ2-7 TRBV14 CASSRARDRQYSEQYF
TRBJ1-5 TRBV7-6 CASSLNGWQPQHF
TRBJ2-3 TRBV28 CASSGDPRGPFLRTGELYF
. TRBV7-4 CASSPANYEQYF
. TRBV7-9 CASSFGQGPLHF
TRBJ2-1 TRBV30 CAWSVAGISNEQFF
TRBJ2-1 TRBV2 CASSTDYSSYNEQFF
TRBJ2-1 TRBV11-2 CASSLEGTGYNEQFF
. TRBV7-8 CASSSRGTPSGGNEQFF
TRBJ2-1 TRBV7-9 CASSLDPGGVYNEQFF
TRBJ2-3 TRBV7-2 CASSAGLAGGKPNTGELYF
TRBJ2-5 TRBV6-1 CASKIAGEETQYF
TRBJ2-6 TRBV19 CASSTGSRLSGANVLTF
TRBJ2-7 TRBV7-6 CASSLDRGQGYEQYF
TRBJ2-1 TRBV7-2 CASSPPVTRLYNEQFF
TRBJ1-2 TRBV6-1 CASSSLVGGSGYTF
TRBJ1-4 TRBV6-6 CASRTGATNEKLFF